The entry below gives a single T cell receptor beta chain sequence along with its context. The clone's antigen remains unknown. No much larger clone is present one base from it, and per-base qualities are unavailable. Genomic DNA was extracted from sorted cells for sequencing of the TCRbeta CDR3 region. The immunoSEQ Assay was used to sequence the TCRbeta CDR3 regions. Drawn from immuneACCESS, this table holds only the in-frame rearrangements with V and J called that TCRdb kept. Clones are partly lost; checked studies trace under half to an unresolved V gene and leave the rest unexplained. This sample has roughly 90,000 clones in its table, and around 90% of those were observed once. Clones ranked in the top ten supply 0.33% of the sample. This record comes from a study of OX40 agonist ivuxolimab in advanced cancers. Regarding the complete study: Ivuxolimab was a fully human IgG2 agonistic monoclonal antibody targeting the costimulatory receptor OX40 (CD134). Partial responses occurred in three dose-escalation patients: two with cutaneous melanoma and one with hepatocellular carcinoma. Prior anti-PD-1, anti-PD-L1 or anti-CTLA-4 therapy was permitted, and checkpoint inhibitors had been received by roughly 42% of dose-escalation patients. Intravenous ivuxolimab was administered to patients every 2 weeks at six dose levels: 0.01, 0.1, 0.3, 1.5, 3 and 10 mg/kg. Of the approximately 50 dose-escalation patients, hepatocellular carcinoma was present in around 20, melanoma in roughly 15, renal cell carcinoma in 9 and head and neck cancer in 9. The dose-escalation cohort was 82.7% male with a mean age of about 54 years, ranging from roughly 23 to 80. The paper describes the monotherapy dose-escalation part (N of about 55 patients) of the phase I trial of ivuxolimab. The purpose of peripheral TCRbeta sequencing was to test whether ivuxolimab changed TCR sequence diversity and led to clonal T-cell expansion. What the authors observed across the whole study: Low levels of normalized T-cell clonal expansion were also seen in some nonresponding patients. In the 0.1-3.0 mg/kg groups, partial responders were among the patients with the lowest normalized peripheral clonal expansion, particularly in CD8+ T cells. After ivuxolimab, CD8+ T cells had more expanded clones than CD4+ T cells on average. Antigen specificity was not determined for the clonally expanded peripheral T cells. Clonal expansion of both CD4+ and CD8+ blood T cells was observed from baseline to week 6 at doses 0.1 to 3.0 mg/kg.

Counted from cysteine to phenylalanine, this CDR3 has 15 amino acids. The read is trimmed to its CDR3 DNA, 45 bases read in frame from base 1. The germline V and J ends show losses of 3 bases and 3 bases respectively, and no gene match explains 6 bases of the junction. From a lookup of the germline V gene (reference sequence), CDR1 and CDR2 are LNHDA and SQIVND. Patients with a history of autoimmune disease or receiving systemic immunosuppression were excluded from the trial. Peripheral blood for TCR sequencing was collected from all dose cohorts at baseline, on cycle 4 day 1, and on cycle 7 day 1. Samples were obtained from an open-label, multicenter, first-in-human phase I dose-escalation trial of ivuxolimab. Adults with locally advanced or metastatic melanoma, renal cell carcinoma, hepatocellular carcinoma or head and neck squamous cell carcinoma were enrolled in the trial. CD4+ and CD8+ T cells were sorted separately from peripheral blood before TCR sequencing.

The chain joins TRBV19 to TRBJ2-3; the central 7 bases match TRBD1. This receptor was obtained from an adult with an advanced solid tumor such as melanoma, head and neck, liver or kidney cancer. The sample here was CD4+ or CD8+ T cells sorted from blood, taken in a trial of the OX40 agonist ivuxolimab. The DNA reads as follows: TGTGCCAGTAGTATTGACAGGGTTTCAACAGATACGCAGTATTTT. Its translation is CASSIDRVSTDTQYF.